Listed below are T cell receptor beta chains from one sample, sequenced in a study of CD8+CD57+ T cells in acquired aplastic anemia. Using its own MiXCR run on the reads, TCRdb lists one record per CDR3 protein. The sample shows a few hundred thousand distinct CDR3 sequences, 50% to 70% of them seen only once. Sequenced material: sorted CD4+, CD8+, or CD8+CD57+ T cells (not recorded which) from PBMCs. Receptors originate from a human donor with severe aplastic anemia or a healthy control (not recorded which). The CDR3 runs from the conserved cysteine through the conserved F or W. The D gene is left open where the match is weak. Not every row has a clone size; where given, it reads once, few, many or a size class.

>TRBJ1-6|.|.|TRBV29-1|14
TGCAGCGTCTACGATCCAGGGACGAATTCACCCCTCCACTTT
CSVYDPGTNSPLHF
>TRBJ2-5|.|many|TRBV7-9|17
TGTGCCAGCAGCTTAGGATTGTCGGCAGGCATCCAAGAGACCCAGTACTTC
CASSLGLSAGIQETQYF
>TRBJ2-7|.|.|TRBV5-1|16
TGCGCCAGCAGCACTGGACTGCGGAGCTGGGTCGACGAGCAGTACTTC
CASSTGLRSWVDEQYF
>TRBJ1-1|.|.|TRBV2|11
TGTGCCGGGTTATCGAACACTGAAGCTTTCTTT
CAGLSNTEAFF
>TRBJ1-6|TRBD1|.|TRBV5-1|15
TGCGCCAGCAGCTTGGCTCAGGGGGATAATTCACCCCTCCACTTT
CASSLAQGDNSPLHF
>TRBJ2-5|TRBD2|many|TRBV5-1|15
TGTGCCAGCAGCCTGGGACTAGCGGGAGTCGAGACCCAGTACTTC
CASSLGLAGVETQYF
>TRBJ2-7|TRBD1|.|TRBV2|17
TGTGCCAGCAGTGAACCAGACAGGGAACTCTTCCGCTACGAGCAGTACTTC
CASSEPDRELFRYEQYF
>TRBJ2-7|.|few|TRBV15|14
TGTGCCACCAGCACCGAGGGTAACTCCTACGAGCAGTACTTC
CATSTEGNSYEQYF
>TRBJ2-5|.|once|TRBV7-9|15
TGTGCCAGCAGCTTAGGACAGCTCCTACGGGCCCCCTCGTACTTC
CASSLGQLLRAPSYF
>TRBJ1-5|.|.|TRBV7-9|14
TGTGCCAGCAGCTTAGGCTTCTCGGGTCAGCCCCAGCATTTT
CASSLGFSGQPQHF
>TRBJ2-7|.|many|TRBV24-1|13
TGTGCCACCAGTGATTTGACAAGCGACGAGCAGTACTTC
CATSDLTSDEQYF
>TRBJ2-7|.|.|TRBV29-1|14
TGCAGCGTATGGGAGGAGGGGCGCTCCTACGAGCAGTACTTC
CSVWEEGRSYEQYF
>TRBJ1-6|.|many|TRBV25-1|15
TGTGCCAGCAGTGGGGGGAGCTCCTATAATTCACCCCTCCACTTT
CASSGGSSYNSPLHF
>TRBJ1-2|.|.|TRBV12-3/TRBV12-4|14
TGTGCCAGCAGTATGGCGGGGGAAACGAATGGCTACACCTTC
CASSMAGETNGYTF
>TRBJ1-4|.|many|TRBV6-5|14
TGTGCCAGCACCCGGGCCTCCCGAGGTGAAAAACTGTTTTTT
CASTRASRGEKLFF
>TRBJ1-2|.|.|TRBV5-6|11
TGTGCCAGCAGCTTGGATAGTTTGTGGCTGTTC
CASSLDSLWLF
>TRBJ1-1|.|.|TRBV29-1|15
TGCAGCGTTCTATTATTCGGGACGATCAACACTGAAGCTTTCTTT
CSVLLFGTINTEAFF
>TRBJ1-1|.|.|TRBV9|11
TGTGCCAGCAGCGTAGGCGGTAAGGCTTTCTTT
CASSVGGKAFF
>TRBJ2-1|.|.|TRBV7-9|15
TGTGCCAGCAGCCGACCGGGGTCGGAGTACAATGAGCAGTTCTTC
CASSRPGSEYNEQFF
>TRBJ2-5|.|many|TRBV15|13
TGTGCCACCAGCAGAGATTCGGAAGAGACCCAGTACTTC
CATSRDSEETQYF
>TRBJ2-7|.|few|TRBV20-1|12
TGCAGTGGCGGTTTGGGGGCGCGGGAGCAGTACTTC
CSGGLGAREQYF
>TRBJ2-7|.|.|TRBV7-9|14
TGTGCCAGCAGCCCACGGGGCGGCGAAAGGGAGCAGTACTTC
CASSPRGGEREQYF